The clone carrying this T cell receptor beta chain has just one count. Its antigen is still unknown. The sample comes from a study of T cell responses to AZD1222 COVID-19 vaccine. The protocol was immunoSEQ multiplex PCR, while the TCRdb copy is restricted to in-frame clones and leaves out a portion. The table lists 46,000 or so clones, roughly 91% of them singletons. Points from the study as a whole: Nearly half of spike-specific TCRs reportedly target variant regions that are unmutated in the B.1.351 and B.1.1.7 variants. Baseline seropositives among AZD1222 recipients totaled only 5 to 7. There were mostly white British donors and more females than males, and clonal diversity was possibly underestimated.

This TCR derives from an adult who received the AZD1222 COVID-19 vaccine. The sample was peripheral blood, taken 28 days after the second AZD1222 dose.

The CDR3 sequence: CASSLAREQGGYGYTF. The CDR3 coding sequence is TGTGCCAGCAGCTTAGCGCGGGAGCAGGGAGGCTATGGCTACACCTTC. V usage is TRBV7-9 and J usage is TRBJ1-2, with D perhaps matching TRBD1 (5 bases). Trimming cost V 0 bases and J 4 bases, with 15 bases left between them. The CDR3 covers 16 residues. Per germline, CDR1 SEHNR and CDR2 FQNEAQ (reference sequence).